What follows are 9 T cell receptor beta chains derived from one specimen sequenced in a study of blood T cell repertoires in COVID-19. Using immunoSEQ multiplex PCR, the repertoire was profiled, and TCRdb retains in-frame clones only, with some absent. Of around 120,000 clones in the sample, about 87% were seen once. Material for sequencing was peripheral blood. These receptors came from a woman aged 70-85 years with acute or convalescent COVID-19.

At least ten counts were recorded for this clone. The J gene is TRBJ2-7, the V gene TRBV4-1; D gene ambiguous. The CDR3 sequence is 13 residues long. Looked up from germline, CDR1 is MGHRA and CDR2 is YSYEKL. The germline V and J ends were trimmed by 1 base and 2 bases, with 6 bases remaining between them. CDR3 sequence reads: CASSQASTYEQYF. CDR3 coding DNA: TGCGCCAGCAGCCAAGCGTCTACCTACGAGCAGTACTTC.

A remark on this clone: Other DNA sequences from this sample encode an identical CDR3 as well. The genes are TRBV12-3 or TRBV12-4 and TRBJ1-2, with 7 positions matching TRBD1. This CDR3 spans 13 amino acids. With 5 bases clipped from V and 2 bases from J, the junction kept 2 bases outside the gene matches. The CDR3 region is CASSPGQNYGYTF. The CDR3 DNA reads as TGTGCCAGCAGTCCGGGACAGAACTATGGCTACACCTTC.

V usage is TRBV19 and J usage is TRBJ2-5, with a tentative D call TRBD1 (7 bases). The CDR3 covers 16 residues. In germline, CDR1 is LNHDA, CDR2 SQIVND (reference sequence). V was trimmed by 2 bases and J by 5 bases, leaving 18 bases between them. The CDR3 DNA follows: TGTGCCAGTAGTATATCAGCGACAGGGACTTCGGAGACCCAGTACTTC. Translating it yields CASSISATGTSETQYF.

The V call is TRBV18, the J call TRBJ1-1; no clear D gene. Trimming pared 4 bases from V and 2 bases from J, leaving 14 bases between. Germline V gene lookup returns CDR1 KGHSH and CDR2 LQKENI. The length of the CDR3 is 15 residues. CDR3 nucleotide sequence: TGTGCCAGCTCACGCGAGGGTGGAGGAAACACTGAAGCTTTCTTT. It yields the protein CASSREGGGNTEAFF.

This sequence joins TRBV29-1 and TRBJ2-7; 8 positions agree with TRBD1. J lost 5 bases, V lost 6 bases, and 3 bases had no gene match. This CDR3 spans 11 amino acids. The germline CDR1 and CDR2 sequences are SQVTM and ANQGSEA. The CDR3 region has the DNA TGCAGCGTGGGACAGGTTAACGAGCAGTACTTC. This gives the protein CSVGQVNEQYF.

This clone showed up just once. This sequence joins TRBV10-3 and TRBJ1-4; tentatively, D is TRBD1 (5 bases). With 10 bases removed from V and 1 base from J, the gap between germline ends came to 22 bases. Looked up from germline, CDR1 is ENHRY and CDR2 is SYGVKD. This CDR3 comprises 17 residues. CDR3 loop: CAREGQGREGTNEKLFF. CDR3 bases: TGTGCCAGGGAGGGGCAGGGACGAGAAGGAACTAATGAAAAACTGTTTTTT.

V and J are TRBV5-1 and TRBJ2-5; 14 nucleotides line up with TRBD2. The CDR3 totals 16 residues. The germline gives CDR1 SGHRS, CDR2 YFSETQ. Germline trimming cut 5 bases from V and 4 bases from J; bases unmatched to any gene: 7. The CDR3 region is CASSLGLAGGTETQYF. The DNA of the CDR3 is TGCGCCAGCAGTCTTGGACTAGCGGGGGGCACAGAGACCCAGTACTTC.

A note on this clone: Germline is not matched at one junction end, which may reflect a read error. The chain combines TRBV3-1 (or the pseudogene TRBV3-2) with TRBJ2-1, with TRBD2 as a possible D gene (7 bases). The germline V gene encodes CDR1 LGHDT and CDR2 YNNKEL (reference sequence). This CDR3 spans 16 amino acids. The CDR3 protein is CASSQDGGALRNEQFF. The CDR3 DNA is TGTGCCAGCAGCCAAGATGGGGGGGCCTTAAGGAATGAGCAATTCTTC.

The rearrangement uses TRBV7-9 and TRBJ1-1; D perhaps matches TRBD1 (6 bases). V lost 3 bases and J 11 bases, leaving 16 bases between the germline ends. CDR1 is SEHNR, CDR2 FQNEAQ, per germline (reference sequence). CDR3 length equals 13 residues. CDR3 sequence (DNA): TGTGCCAGCAGCTTCAGGGGACCCGAGGGGGCTTTCTTT. It yields the protein CASSFRGPEGAFF. Based on the CDR3 plus reference TRBV7-9 and TRBJ1-1, the full variable domain is DTGVSQNPRHKITKRGQNVTFRCDPISEHNRLYWYRQTLGQGPEFLTYFQNEAQLEKSRLLSDRFSAERPKGSFSTLEIQRTEQGDSAMYLCASSFRGPEGAFFGQGTRLTVV.